The source of this T cell receptor beta chain is a study of T cells in Graves' hyperthyroidism and ophthalmopathy (dated by TCRdb to about 2019). For context, the study as a whole: Peripheral blood samples were taken at initial diagnosis, before any treatment was given. Prospective prediction of ophthalmopathy was tested in an independent validation cohort consisting of about 19 hyperthyroidism patients and some 15 patients who later progressed to ophthalmopathy. The paper describes TCR Vbeta CDR3 sequencing of fewer than 150 peripheral blood samples, made up of about 40 ophthalmopathy patients, approximately 76 hyperthyroidism patients and 17 progressor patients. To identify TCR V-J signatures that set the groups apart, the researchers used a discovery cohort of about a hundred patients, made up of 40 to 45 with Graves' ophthalmopathy and about 59 with stable Graves' hyperthyroidism. After blood sampling, hyperthyroidism patients were treated with methimazole at a starting dose of 30 mg daily, and ophthalmopathy patients were treated with high-dose intravenous methylprednisolone. The 100 or so discovery patients were randomly split 7:3 into training and test sets. In addition, the study compared T-cell repertoires in thyroid tissue and in blood from about 6 Graves' hyperthyroidism patients. Results and caveats for the whole study, not just this receptor: In validation, the model predicted progression to ophthalmopathy a median of 6.5 months before onset, with roughly 71% sensitivity and more than 72% specificity. A 13 V-J signature model separated ophthalmopathy from stable hyperthyroidism, with just over 85% sensitivity and 81.08% specificity in cross-validation and 80%/75% in testing. Most expanded thyroid clonotypes (frequency above 0.001) were also found in blood, which suggests that blood repertoires may mirror thyroid immune responses. Sample size was not statistically predetermined, and investigators were not blinded to group allocation.

Cut back by 4 bases and 8 bases, the V and J ends lie 20 bases apart. CDR1 and CDR2 are read off the germline V gene (reference sequence) as LNHNV and YYDKDF. Spanning cysteine to phenylalanine, the CDR3 consists of 16 amino acids. Kept here is only the CDR3 DNA, which spans 48 bases and is read in frame from base 1. Remarks on this clonotype: This receptor's antigen is unknown. No per-base quality is available; no much larger clone lies one base away.

TCR beta CDR3 regions were amplified from RNA transcripts. A first-round RT-PCR of the TCR CDR3 used the HTBI primer set with the Qiagen OneStep RT-PCR kit. Libraries were constructed in a second round of multiplex PCR, after which size selection and purification were performed. Paired-end sequencing of the libraries was performed with 100 bp reads on an Illumina HiSeq2000. The source study handled its data this way. SOAPnuke was used to process the raw data, removing reads that contained adapters or uncalled bases, had a mean Phred below 15, or lacked an exact match to the constant primer or identifier. COPE v1.2.5 was used to merge the high-quality paired reads, and each unique nucleotide sequence was defined as a clonotype. MiTCR v1.1 was used to align clonotypes to the IMGT TRBV, TRBD and TRBJ reference segments. The analysis included only V-J combinations with a frequency above 0.0001, which together covered approximately 99% of the repertoires. A TCS score was defined as the ratio of F50 (clonal expansion) to E x V (chaos), with BLOSUM62-based TCRdist applied between CDR3 peptides within each V-J. Welch's t-statistics and random forest reduced around 510 V-J features to fewer than 15, which were used in a naive Bayes classifier (R e1071). Using fastp trimming at Q25 and MiXCR clonotype assembly, TCRdb reanalyzed the public sequencing data and kept in-frame beta chains. Each CDR3 protein appears once, grouped with its most common genes and DNA. These V and J calls originate from TCRdb's pipeline instead of the authors' own analysis. The sample includes hundreds of thousands of distinct CDR3 sequences, with 12% to 15% observed a single time. The leading ten clones occupy roughly 35% of the sample.

Moderately to severely active disease, a Clinical Activity Score of at least 3, a NOSPECS grade of at least 4, and a duration under 3 months were present in ophthalmopathy patients. The study excluded patients with uncontrolled infections, other autoimmune diseases, pregnancy or lactation. Diagnoses were based on clinical symptoms, serum thyroxine and TRAb, thyroid ultrasound and orbital computed tomography. Ficoll-Paque density gradient centrifugation was used to isolate PBMCs from about 10 ml of fresh peripheral blood. Total RNA was extracted using Trizol reagent, and RNA quality was assessed on an Agilent 2100 Bioanalyzer.

Sample: blood. The sequence was collected from a woman between 40 and 55 years old with Graves' ophthalmopathy. The chain was built from TRBV15 and TRBJ1-4; TRBD1 is possibly the D segment (5 matching bases). In nucleotide form, the sequence is TGTGCCACCAGCAAAGGGGAGGCAGTTGAATGGGAAAAACTGTTTTTT. Translation gives CATSKGEAVEWEKLFF.